What follows are 22 T cell receptor beta chains derived from one specimen sequenced in a study of Ad26.COV2.S vaccination and SARS-CoV-2 variants (dated by TCRdb to the early 2020s). Receptor amplification or capture employed the immunoSEQ multiplex PCR assay. The clones in this table, taken by TCRdb from immuneACCESS, are in-frame only. Not every clone is retained; where verified, under half of the shortfall comes from an unresolved V gene, and the cause of the rest is unknown. This sample is represented by about 480,000 clones; around nine tenths of them were singletons. The top ten constitute roughly 13% of the sample. The treatment or condition label on this specimen signifies: roughly 20 received Ad26.COV2.S at low or high dose, single or two shots; 5 received placebo; per-sample allocation not given. Repertoires of vaccine and placebo recipients were sequenced from samples collected on day 63 after the first injection.

This specimen consisted of peripheral blood, obtained in a trial of Ad26.COV2.S vaccine versus placebo. The receptors derive from a person between 18 and 65 years old who received the Ad26.COV2.S COVID-19 vaccine or a placebo.

V and J are TRBV4-3 and TRBJ1-2; D remains unclear. The ends were cut back, 0 bases at V and 7 bases at J, with 15 bases in the middle. The CDR3 loop spans 15 amino acids. CDR1 is LGHNA, CDR2 YSLEER, per germline. In DNA form, the CDR3 reads TGCGCCAGCAGCCAAGATAGGGCCTCTTTAGGTGGCTACACCTTC. It codes for CASSQDRASLGGYTF.

The V gene is TRBV11-2, the J gene TRBJ1-5; D is undetermined. Germline lookup yields CDR1 SGHAT and CDR2 FQNNGV. Trimming cost V 1 base and J 2 bases, with 6 bases left between them. The CDR3 consists of 14 residues. The CDR3 DNA sequence: TGTGCCAGCAGCTTAGTTGGAGGCAATCAGCCCCAGCATTTT. As protein: CASSLVGGNQPQHF.

A few counts support this clone. The CDR3 DNA sequence: TGTGCCAGCAGTTTATCGGAGGGCGATCAGCCCCAGCATTTT. This gives the protein CASSLSEGDQPQHF. This chain joins TRBV28 and TRBJ1-5; no firm D call. The CDR3 runs to 14 residues. Germline CDR1 MDHEN, CDR2 SYDVKM. V was shortened by 1 base and J by 5 bases, with 9 bases between the two germline ends. Based on the CDR3 plus reference TRBV28 and TRBJ1-5, the full variable domain is DVKVTQSSRYLVKRTGEKVFLECVQDMDHENMFWYRQDPGLGLRLIYFSYDVKMKEKGDIPEGYSVSREKKERFSLILESASTNQTSMYLCASSLSEGDQPQHFGDGTRLSIL.

The chain uses TRBV7-2 and TRBJ1-1, with D possibly matching TRBD1 (5 bases). Trimming pared 1 base from V and 1 base from J, leaving 10 bases between. This CDR3 contains 15 residues. Germline V CDR1 and CDR2: SGHTA, FQGNSA. The CDR3 DNA follows: TGTGCCAGCAGCTTAGAGGGGATCTCGAACACTGAAGCTTTCTTT. It encodes CASSLEGISNTEAFF. Looking up the rest from reference TRBV7-2 and TRBJ1-1 gives the full variable domain: GAGVSQSPSNKVTEKGKDVELRCDPISGHTALYWYRQSLGQGLEFLIYFQGNSAPDKSGLPSDRFSAERTGGSVSTLTIQRTQQEDSAVYLCASSLEGISNTEAFFGQGTRLTVV.

J is TRBJ2-5 and V is TRBV4-2, with D unresolved. There are 14 residues in the CDR3. The germline CDR1 and CDR2 sequences are LGHNA and YNFKEQ. The V end was cut by 1 base, the J end by 5 bases, with 11 bases between. CDR3: CASSQGGQSETQYF. In DNA, the CDR3 is TGTGCCAGCAGCCAAGGTGGTCAGAGTGAGACCCAGTACTTC.

CDR3 in amino acids: CASSAAPSGRGGEQFF. Written as DNA, the CDR3 is TGTGCCAGCAGCGCGGCCCCTAGCGGGAGGGGGGGTGAGCAGTTCTTC. The chain recombines TRBV7-3 with TRBJ2-1, with 12 bases identical to TRBD2. V dropped 5 bases and J dropped 9; count of bases not matched to a gene: 11. The CDR3 is 16 residues long. In germline, CDR1 is SGHTA, CDR2 FQGTGA.

V gene TRBV7-2 combines with J gene TRBJ2-5, with D possibly called TRBD1 or TRBD2 (5 bases each). Looked up from germline, CDR1 is SGHTA and CDR2 is FQGNSA. V was pared by 1 base and J by 5 bases, with 14 bases between. CDR3 size: 15 residues. The CDR3 region is CASSLGAGSGETQYF. In nucleotides, the CDR3 is TGTGCCAGCAGCTTAGGAGCAGGGTCGGGGGAGACCCAGTACTTC.

This chain uses TRBV28 with TRBJ1-2; the D is unclear. The CDR3 spans 13 residues. Germline loops: CDR1 MDHEN, CDR2 SYDVKM. Trimming stripped 5 bases from V and 3 bases from J, with 10 bases between. The CDR3 loop is CASSRWVDYGYTF. The CDR3 DNA reads TGTGCCAGCAGTCGGTGGGTGGACTATGGCTACACCTTC.

As regards this clone: This specimen includes other DNA sequences encoding the same CDR3. V is TRBV7-2 and J is TRBJ2-1; D remains unclear. Looked up from germline, CDR1 is SGHTA and CDR2 is FQGNSA. Trimming stripped 0 bases from V and 0 bases from J, with 6 bases between. The CDR3 totals 15 residues. The CDR3 here is CASSLAPGSYNEQFF. The CDR3 coding sequence is TGTGCCAGCAGCTTAGCCCCAGGCTCCTACAATGAGCAGTTCTTC.

Note on this clone: The sample holds other DNA sequences that translate to the same CDR3. The chain links TRBV11-2 to TRBJ2-7; the D is unclear. This CDR3 has 10 amino acids. CDR1 SGHAT and CDR2 FQNNGV come from the germline V gene. V was clipped by 5 bases and J by 4 bases, with 3 bases between them. The CDR3 sequence is CASSLYEQYF. The CDR3 nucleotides read TGTGCCAGCAGCCTTTACGAGCAGTACTTC.

The genes are TRBV28 and TRBJ1-3, with D unclear. CDR1 and CDR2 (germline): MDHEN, SYDVKM. The V gene lost 5 bases and the J gene lost 0 bases, with 8 bases spanning the gap. The CDR3 loop spans 14 amino acids. CDR3: CASSGGSSGNTIYF. The DNA for the CDR3 is TGTGCCAGCAGTGGAGGGAGCTCTGGAAACACCATATATTTT.

This chain joins TRBV9 and TRBJ2-6, with a weak D call TRBD2 (6 bases). In germline, CDR1 is SGDLS, CDR2 YYNGEE. This CDR3 is 15 amino acids long. The V and J ends lost 4 bases and 2 bases respectively, with 10 bases between them. The CDR3 bases are TGTGCCAGCAGCCCCGGGGGAGCTGGGGCCAACGTCCTGACTTTC. Protein sequence: CASSPGGAGANVLTF.

This sequence joins TRBV27 and TRBJ2-1; no clear D gene. Germline-derived CDR1 and CDR2 are MNHEY and SMNVEV (reference sequence). CDR3 size: 12 residues. The germline V and J ends were trimmed by 6 bases and 5 bases, with 8 bases remaining between them. The DNA of the CDR3 is TGTGCCAGCAGATGGGATGACAATGAGCAGTTCTTC. The encoded protein is CASRWDDNEQFF.

The chain recombines TRBV5-4 with TRBJ2-5, with TRBD1 as a possible D gene (5 bases). From germline, CDR1 is SGHNT and CDR2 YYREEE (reference sequence). The CDR3 loop spans 16 amino acids. The V end lost 4 bases, the J end lost 4 bases, and 20 bases lay between the germline ends. The CDR3 spells CASSPAGQRRGETQYF. The CDR3 DNA reads TGTGCCAGCAGCCCCGCCGGGCAGCGTAGGGGAGAGACCCAGTACTTC.

There are a few counts of this clone. The chain combines TRBV6-2 or TRBV6-3 with TRBJ2-7; 9 bases are a match to TRBD1. Germline V CDR1 and CDR2: MNHEY, SVGEGT. Trimming took 2 bases from V and 3 from J; bases not matched to a gene: 5. This CDR3 spans 15 amino acids. DNA of the CDR3: TGTGCCAGCAGTTACGTGGGACAGGGACTCTACGAGCAGTACTTC. The encoded protein is CASSYVGQGLYEQYF.

The chain is built from TRBV5-1 and TRBJ2-7, with 13 bases aligning to TRBD2. Germline lookup yields CDR1 SGHRS and CDR2 YFSETQ. V lost 3 bases and J lost 5; bases outside the gene matches: 5. CDR3 length: 15 amino acids. The CDR3: CASSSTSGRANEQYF. The DNA of the CDR3 is TGCGCCAGCAGCTCCACTAGCGGGAGGGCTAACGAGCAGTACTTC.

The chain combines TRBV28 with TRBJ1-2, with D unclear. Trimming pared 1 base from V and 4 bases from J, leaving 19 bases between. The CDR3 is 17 amino acids. The germline CDR1 and CDR2 sequences are MDHEN and SYDVKM. In DNA, the CDR3 is TGTGCCAGCAGTTTATATTTTCGCGGAGGCAACTCCTATGGCTACACCTTC. Translated, it gives CASSLYFRGGNSYGYTF.

CDR3: CASSQRDRDGSPLHF. In DNA form, the CDR3 reads TGCGCCAGCAGTCAACGTGACAGGGATGGTTCACCCCTCCACTTT. The V call is TRBV5-1, the J call TRBJ1-6; TRBD1 aligns across 7 bases. Per the germline V gene, CDR1 is SGHRS and CDR2 is YFSETQ. V gave up 5 bases and J gave up 9 bases; unmatched junction bases: 11. This CDR3 has 15 amino acids.

The chain combines TRBV6-2 or TRBV6-3 with TRBJ2-7; weak D call: TRBD2 (6 bases). The CDR3 consists of 15 residues. Trimming removed 6 bases from V and 0 bases from J, with 15 bases in between. Germline values: CDR1 MNHEY, CDR2 SVGEGT. CDR3 sequence (DNA): TGTGCCAGCAGCCCCACGGGAGTGGGCTCCTACGAGCAGTACTTC. This sequence encodes CASSPTGVGSYEQYF.

The V gene is TRBV19, the J gene TRBJ2-1, with D perhaps matching TRBD2 (6 bases). Per the germline V gene, CDR1 is LNHDA and CDR2 is SQIVND (reference sequence). CDR3 length equals 15 residues. V lost 3 bases, J lost 10 bases, and 19 bases lay in between. The CDR3 protein is CASSMYSSREGEQFF. CDR3 DNA: TGTGCCAGTAGTATGTATAGCTCGCGGGAAGGGGAGCAGTTCTTC.

Only one count was recorded for this clone. The CDR3 loop reads CASSVGLGRGETQYF. The CDR3 nucleotides read TGTGCCAGCAGCGTAGGGTTGGGACGGGGGGAGACCCAGTACTTC. This sequence joins TRBV9 and TRBJ2-5; D might be TRBD2 (6 bases). The CDR3 totals 15 residues. V was shortened by 0 bases and J by 5 bases, with 14 bases between the two germline ends. The germline gives CDR1 SGDLS, CDR2 YYNGEE. The full variable domain, in which reference TRBV9 and TRBJ2-5 provide the parts outside the CDR3, is DSGVTQTPKHLITATGQRVTLRCSPRSGDLSVYWYQQSLDQGLQFLIQYYNGEERAKGNILERFSAQQFPDLHSELNLSSLELGDSALYFCASSVGLGRGETQYFGPGTRLLVL.

The chain links TRBV6-2 or TRBV6-3 to TRBJ1-2; D is uncertain. The CDR3 runs to 12 residues. V gave up 2 bases and J gave up 3 bases, with 4 bases separating them. CDR1 is MNHEY and CDR2 is SVGEGT in the germline V gene. CDR3 sequence (DNA): TGTGCCAGCAGTTACGAGTACTATGGCTACACCTTC. Residues: CASSYEYYGYTF.